The 24 T cell receptor beta chains below were found in one sample sequenced in a study of T cell changes during pregnancy in multiple sclerosis. TCRdb's table, derived via immunoSEQ multiplex PCR, lists solely in-frame clones and lacks some. This sample has about 83,000 clones, with 91% found just once. The sequences come from PBMCs, collected in the first trimester of pregnancy. The receptors shown here come from a female donor in good health, serving as a control in a pregnancy study. Some clones in this sample may be carry-over from other donors' samples.

This chain joins TRBV7-2 and TRBJ2-3; D might be TRBD2 (6 bases). Trimming cost V 5 bases and J 1 base, with 13 bases left between them. CDR1 and CDR2 (germline): SGHTA, FQGNSA. The CDR3 has 15 amino acids. CDR3 loop: CASSPWASGTDTQYF. As DNA, the CDR3 is TGTGCCAGCAGCCCATGGGCTAGCGGCACAGATACGCAGTATTTT.

This rearrangement joins TRBV5-1 to TRBJ1-1; possibly TRBD1 for D (5 bases). Trimming stripped 0 bases from V and 4 bases from J, with 7 bases between. From germline, CDR1 is SGHRS and CDR2 YFSETQ. This CDR3 comprises 13 residues. CDR3 in DNA: TGCGCCAGCAGCTTGGACGGGGGCACTGAAGCTTTCTTT. It is translated as CASSLDGGTEAFF. Using reference TRBV5-1 and TRBJ1-1 for the parts outside the CDR3, the full variable domain is KAGVTQTPRYLIKTRGQQVTLSCSPISGHRSVSWYQQTPGQGLQFLFEYFSETQRNKGNFPGRFSGRQFSNSRSEMNVSTLELGDSALYLCASSLDGGTEAFFGQGTRLTVV.

The V and J genes are TRBV10-3 and TRBJ2-7; D might be TRBD1 (6 bases). Germline CDR1 is ENHRY and CDR2 is SYGVKD. V was pared by 2 bases and J by 2 bases, with 10 bases between. The CDR3 totals 14 residues. This CDR3 is CAISEQGSTYEQYF. CDR3 nucleotides: TGTGCCATCAGTGAGCAGGGGTCAACCTACGAGCAGTACTTC.

The CDR3 region has the DNA TGTGCCAGCAGACGCACAGGGGGGGACGAGCAGTACTTC. It yields the protein CASRRTGGDEQYF. The chain uses TRBV6-5 and TRBJ2-7, with a possible D match to TRBD1 (8 bases). Germline values: CDR1 MNHEY, CDR2 SVGAGI. The V end lost 6 bases, the J end lost 5 bases, and 14 bases lay between the germline ends. The CDR3 has 13 residues.

The V call is TRBV6-5, the J call TRBJ1-1; D unclear. The CDR3 has 13 residues. Per the germline V gene, CDR1 is MNHEY and CDR2 is SVGAGI. Trimming left V 4 bases short and J 4 bases short, with 10 bases between. The CDR3 region is CASSFAEGTEAFF. The CDR3, as DNA: TGTGCCAGCAGTTTTGCCGAGGGCACTGAAGCTTTCTTT.

The chain joins TRBV19 to TRBJ1-1, with D unresolved. Germline V lookup: CDR1 LNHDA, CDR2 SQIVND (reference sequence). V lost 4 bases, J lost 4 bases, and 13 bases lay in between. The CDR3 has 14 residues. CDR3 sequence: CASSRREASTEAFF. The DNA for the CDR3 is TGTGCCAGTAGTAGGAGGGAGGCGAGCACTGAAGCTTTCTTT. Looking up the rest from reference TRBV19 and TRBJ1-1 gives the full variable domain: DGGITQSPKYLFRKEGQNVTLSCEQNLNHDAMYWYRQDPGQGLRLIYYSQIVNDFQKGDIAEGYSVSREKKESFPLTVTSAQKNPTAFYLCASSRREASTEAFFGQGTRLTVV.

The chain carries TRBV5-1 and TRBJ2-1; D is uncertain. The CDR3 contains 13 residues. The V end lost 2 bases, the J end lost 9 bases, and 12 bases lay between the germline ends. Germline V lookup: CDR1 SGHRS, CDR2 YFSETQ. Written as DNA, the CDR3 is TGCGCCAGCAGCTTCGGTACCCACCGTGAGCAGTTCTTC. Protein: CASSFGTHREQFF.

The rearrangement links TRBV7-2 to TRBJ2-5; no reliable D call. This CDR3 is built from 14 residues. V was clipped by 1 base and J by 5 bases, with 11 bases between them. Germline V CDR1 and CDR2: SGHTA, FQGNSA. In DNA, the CDR3 is TGTGCCAGCAGCTTAGGTGAAATGAGGGAGACCCAGTACTTC. Amino acid sequence: CASSLGEMRETQYF.

The V call is TRBV28, the J call TRBJ2-7; D is possibly TRBD2 (6 bases). Trimming removed 1 base from V and 4 bases from J, with 11 bases in between. CDR1 and CDR2 (germline): MDHEN, SYDVKM. The CDR3 loop spans 14 amino acids. CDR3 bases: TGTGCCAGCAGTTTATTACTAGCTGGTTACGAGCAGTACTTC. The encoded protein is CASSLLLAGYEQYF.

This chain links TRBV5-1 with TRBJ2-7; D unclear. This CDR3 comprises 18 residues. Trimming shortened V by 0 bases and J by 2 bases, and 21 bases separated the two germline ends. Germline V CDR1 and CDR2: SGHRS, YFSETQ. CDR3 sequence: CASSLVFGLADSTYEQYF. In nucleotides, the CDR3 is TGCGCCAGCAGCTTGGTATTCGGTTTGGCAGACTCCACCTACGAGCAGTACTTC.

The chain has TRBV7-9 and TRBJ1-4, with TRBD1 identical over 9 bases. V trimming: 4 bases; J trimming: 2 bases; junction bases outside the gene matches: 8. The CDR3 is 17 amino acids. Germline CDR1 reads SEHNR; CDR2 reads FQNEAQ (reference sequence). CDR3 amino acids: CASSYPGQGTTNEKLFF. In nucleotides, the CDR3 is TGTGCCAGCAGCTACCCGGGACAGGGAACCACTAATGAAAAACTGTTTTTT.

This clone was observed a single time. V usage is TRBV28 and J usage is TRBJ1-2, with D perhaps matching TRBD1 (6 bases). The CDR3 has 14 residues. Germline values: CDR1 MDHEN, CDR2 SYDVKM. Trimming removed 5 bases at V and 3 bases at J, with 13 bases between. The CDR3 loop reads CASSHRDTDYGYTF. The DNA of the CDR3 is TGTGCCAGCAGTCACCGGGACACCGACTATGGCTACACCTTC.

As for this clone: One end of the junction is discordant with germline, which a read error may explain. This rearrangement joins TRBV7-3 to TRBJ2-2; TRBD1 matches 8 bases. This CDR3 is built from 15 residues. Per germline, CDR1 SGHTA and CDR2 FQGTGA. The CDR3 is CASSPETGADRGAVF. CDR3 in DNA: TGTGCCAGCAGCCCGGAGACAGGGGCGGACCGGGGAGCTGTTTTT.

This chain uses TRBV19 with TRBJ2-1; TRBD1 matches 8 bases. V shed 5 bases, J shed 7 bases, and the junction held 4 bases outside the gene matches. This CDR3 spans 13 amino acids. In germline, CDR1 is LNHDA, CDR2 SQIVND (reference sequence). The CDR3 spells CASSWDRLNEQFF. CDR3 bases: TGTGCCAGTAGTTGGGACAGGCTGAATGAGCAGTTCTTC.

CDR3 sequence (DNA): TGTGCCAGTAGTATAGGACTGCCGAATAAGGATACGCAGTATTTT. Amino acids: CASSIGLPNKDTQYF. The rearrangement uses TRBV19 and TRBJ2-3, with D unclear. The CDR3 contains 15 residues. The V end lost 1 base, the J end lost 6 bases, and 14 bases lay between the germline ends. Germline V gene lookup returns CDR1 LNHDA and CDR2 SQIVND (reference sequence).

The chain carries TRBV4-3 and TRBJ2-3; D is perhaps TRBD2 (6 bases). The CDR3 is 15 residues long. Germline CDR1 and CDR2: LGHNA and YSLEER. Between the trimmed V and J ends, which lost 3 bases and 1 base, there was a span of 11 bases. CDR3 loop: CASSHGTGGTDTQYF. The CDR3 DNA reads TGCGCCAGCAGCCACGGTACGGGGGGCACAGATACGCAGTATTTT.

In this sample, this clone turned up a few times. V is TRBV11-3 and J is TRBJ2-1; perhaps TRBD2 as D (6 bases). This CDR3 region has 18 residues. Germline V gene lookup returns CDR1 SGHNT and CDR2 YENEEA. Between the trimmed V and J ends, which lost 5 bases and 4 bases, there was a span of 24 bases. The CDR3 nucleotides read TGTGCCAGCAGCGGGGGACGTTCAGGGAATAGCGGATACAATGAGCAGTTCTTC. It yields the protein CASSGGRSGNSGYNEQFF.

As for this clone: Mismatch with germline at one junction end may stem from a read error. V is TRBV15 and J is TRBJ1-6; D gene unclear. Germline V gene sequence: CDR1 LNHNV, CDR2 YYDKDF (reference sequence). This CDR3 region has 14 residues. This CDR3 reads CATSGDDSLSPLHF. DNA for the CDR3: TGTGCCACCAGCGGAGATGACTCCCTTTCACCCCTCCACTTT.

The chain employs TRBV11-2 and TRBJ1-2, with 7 bases aligning to TRBD1. This CDR3 has 17 residues. V was clipped by 1 base and J by 5 bases; unmatched bases: 13. Per germline, CDR1 SGHAT and CDR2 FQNNGV. The CDR3 protein is CASSLGSLDRPIYGYTF. The CDR3 DNA reads as TGTGCCAGCAGCTTAGGCTCCTTGGACAGGCCGATATATGGCTACACCTTC.

This chain links TRBV7-2 with TRBJ1-4; D unresolved. V was pared by 1 base and J by 5 bases, with 8 bases between. There are 14 residues in the CDR3. CDR1 SGHTA and CDR2 FQGNSA come from the germline V gene. This CDR3 reads CASSLGRRNEKLFF. CDR3 nucleotides: TGTGCCAGCAGCTTAGGTCGGAGAAATGAAAAACTGTTTTTT.

The rearrangement links TRBV5-5 to TRBJ1-2; TRBD1 aligns across 9 bases. Germline CDR1 reads SGHKS; CDR2 reads YYEKEE (reference sequence). The CDR3 extends over 15 amino acids. The V and J ends lost 6 bases and 4 bases, in that order; junction bases with no gene match: 10. The CDR3 sequence is CASKQGAGERYGYTF. The CDR3 DNA reads TGTGCCAGCAAACAGGGGGCAGGGGAGCGCTATGGCTACACCTTC. The full variable domain, in which reference TRBV5-5 and TRBJ1-2 provide the parts outside the CDR3, is DAGVTQSPTHLIKTRGQQVTLRCSPISGHKSVSWYQQVLGQGPQFIFQYYEKEERGRGNFPDRFSARQFPNYSSELNVNALLLGDSALYLCASKQGAGERYGYTFGSGTRLTVV.

The chain links TRBV5-6 to TRBJ2-7; D possibly corresponds to TRBD1 (5 bases). The germline gives CDR1 SGHDT, CDR2 YYEEEE. The CDR3 totals 14 residues. Between the trimmed V and J ends, which lost 0 bases and 3 bases, there was a span of 10 bases. The CDR3 sequence is CASSLGTHFYEQYF. As DNA, the CDR3 is TGTGCCAGCAGCTTGGGGACACATTTCTACGAGCAGTACTTC. Using reference TRBV5-6 and TRBJ2-7 for the parts outside the CDR3, the full variable domain is DAGVTQSPTHLIKTRGQQVTLRCSPKSGHDTVSWYQQALGQGPQFIFQYYEEEERQRGNFPDRFSGHQFPNYSSELNVNALLLGDSALYLCASSLGTHFYEQYFGPGTRLTVT.

This clone appeared a few times. The chain recombines TRBV29-1 with TRBJ1-1; possible D gene TRBD1, 6 bases. Trimming left V 1 base short and J 10 bases short, with 10 bases between. Germline V CDR1 and CDR2: SQVTM, ANQGSEA. The CDR3 spans 11 residues. The CDR3 reads CSVEGSRGAFF. The CDR3 DNA follows: TGCAGCGTTGAAGGATCCAGGGGAGCTTTCTTT. The full variable domain, with the rest looked up from reference TRBV29-1 and TRBJ1-1, is SAVISQKPSRDICQRGTSLTIQCQVDSQVTMMFWYRQQPGQSLTLIATANQGSEATYESGFVIDKFPISRPNLTFSTLTVSNMSPEDSSIYLCSVEGSRGAFFGQGTRLTVV.

This chain connects TRBV7-2 to TRBJ2-7, with a weak D call TRBD1 (6 bases). Germline lookup yields CDR1 SGHTA and CDR2 FQGNSA. The CDR3 runs to 16 residues. V was cut by 3 bases and J by 6 bases, with 21 bases left in between. DNA for the CDR3: TGTGCCAGCAGCTTGGGGGATACAGGGCTTAAGGGCGAGCAGTACTTC. Its translation: CASSLGDTGLKGEQYF.